This T cell receptor (beta chain) stems from a study of cytomegalovirus exposure and HLA in healthy donors. Broader study findings: Only CMV serostatus was available as immune exposure information.

With regard to this clone: Its antigen is still unknown.

Germline trimming cut 6 bases from V and 0 bases from J; bases unmatched to any gene: 2. Per germline, CDR1 MRHNA and CDR2 SNTAGT. The CDR3 length is 16 residues. The study ran its PCR with 60 Vbeta and 13 Jbeta primers. The repertoire was sequenced with immunoSEQ multiplex PCR; TCRdb's copy has only in-frame clones and lacks some. The sample records 35,000 to 45,000 clones, roughly 69% being singletons. The chain couples TRBV6-4 to TRBJ2-1, with 13 bases matching TRBD2. The material sequenced was PBMCs. The TCR originated in a woman aged 25 to 45 in good health and CMV-seronegative. DNA for the CDR3: TGTGCCAGCAGAAGGACTAGCGGGAGCTCCTACAATGAGCAGTTCTTC. Encoded protein: CASRRTSGSSYNEQFF.